The rows below give T cell receptor beta chains drawn from one sample of a study of cytomegalovirus exposure and HLA in healthy donors. Sequencing used immunoSEQ multiplex PCR; TCRdb keeps in-frame clones, though not all of them. The sample yields 40,000 to 55,000 clones, over 70% seen once. Sequencing input: PBMCs. Every receptor here comes from a young man in good health and CMV-seronegative. CDR3s include the opening cysteine and the closing phenylalanine or tryptophan. A D gene is named only where the DNA matches it firmly.

d_call j_call v_call cdr3_aa
TRBD2 TRBJ2-1 TRBV5-4 CASSPPGLVYNEQFF
TRBD1 TRBJ1-2 TRBV19 CASSADRAGGYTF
TRBD1 TRBJ1-2 TRBV5-4 CASSSRVLTRTGGYGYTF
TRBD2 TRBJ2-7 TRBV4-3 CASSQDWTSGSLYEQYF
- TRBJ2-3 TRBV10-3 CATQDRQTTDTQYF
- TRBJ2-7 TRBV13 CASQISPSYEQYF
- TRBJ2-1 TRBV4-1 CASSRQNYNEQFF
- TRBJ1-5 TRBV6-1 CASSARTAGGNQPQHF
- TRBJ2-2 TRBV29-1 CSVRQVAGELFF
- TRBJ2-7 TRBV6-5 CASSWGRHYEQYF
- TRBJ2-1 TRBV13 CASGGSSYNEQFF
- TRBJ2-7 TRBV7-9 CASSFGGSGSYEQYF
- TRBJ1-5 TRBV4-3 CASSQEEDSNQPQHF
- TRBJ2-1 TRBV29-1 CSVEGGEGSYNEQFF
- TRBJ1-6 TRBV6-5 CASSSKTGKSSPLHF
- TRBJ1-1 TRBV30 CAWSVWGGRENTEAFF
- TRBJ2-7 TRBV4-3 CASSQDGGPSPQYEQYF
TRBD1 TRBJ2-2 TRBV19 CASGQANTGELFF
TRBD2 TRBJ2-7 TRBV5-4 CASSYGLAGVGEQYF
- TRBJ1-1 TRBV28 CASSVLRSPEAFF
TRBD1 TRBJ2-6 TRBV4-1 CASSHPGQGAFGANVLTF
TRBD1 TRBJ2-3 TRBV29-1 CSAMTGDDTQYF
- TRBJ2-7 TRBV28 CASSLSDLSYEQYF
- TRBJ2-5 TRBV7-6 CASSLADQGFEETQYF
- TRBJ1-5 TRBV29-1 CSVEHGAGQPQHF
- TRBJ2-7 TRBV7-2 CASSVVATYEQYF